This TCR beta chain originates from a study of cytomegalovirus exposure and HLA in healthy donors. The PCR ran on 60 Vbeta and 13 Jbeta primers. In the original analysis: Later, an analysis found about 80 million unique TCR beta chains, and around 10 million of these were shared. Clones were sequenced by immunoSEQ multiplex PCR, and TCRdb holds only the in-frame ones, with some missing. V, J and clone size were drawn from that table, and D and trimming were deduced from the DNA. The profile shows about 150,000 clones, roughly three quarters of them singletons. This CDR3 has 15 amino acids. Germline trimming cut 5 bases from V and 2 bases from J; bases unmatched to any gene: 9. CDR1 is MDHEN and CDR2 is SYDVKM in the germline V gene. Note on this clone: Its antigen is currently unknown.

Overall study findings and caveats: The authors listed 150 or so TCR beta chains as cytomegalovirus-associated. Prediction of most subjects' HLA-A and HLA-B alleles by TCR beta sequences was reportedly accurate.

Donors sampled were nominally healthy, though unrecorded immune exposures were likely. Sequencing input: PBMCs. The chain recombines TRBV28 with TRBJ2-7; 7 nucleotides agree with TRBD1. The sequence was obtained from a woman aged 40 to 50 in good health and CMV-seronegative. CDR3: CASSDGTVRPYEQYF. Written as DNA, the CDR3 is TGTGCCAGCAGTGACGGGACAGTCAGACCCTACGAGCAGTACTTC.